This passage covers 26 T cell receptor beta chains from one sample sequenced in a study of blood T cells in healthy people across ages. With a J-beta primer mix and a sample-barcoded 5' primer, a second PCR ran roughly 6 to 11 cycles. TCRdb itself ran the 5' RACE reads through MiXCR, one entry per CDR3 protein. Of fewer than 800,000 distinct CDR3 sequences detected, around 21% appear once; the ten largest clones hold 3% to 4.5%. The specimen sequenced was blood. These receptors all stem from a man aged 65 to 79 in good health.

The chain employs TRBV2 and TRBJ2-2, with TRBD1 matching over 11 bases. Germline trimming cut 4 bases from V and 8 bases from J; bases unmatched to any gene: 6. This CDR3 spans 15 amino acids. Germline CDR1 SNHLY, CDR2 FYNNEI. Here the CDR3 DNA reads TGTGCCAGCAGTGTCGGACAGGGGGCATCAGGGGAGCTGTTTTTT. Protein sequence: CASSVGQGASGELFF.

The chain has TRBV3-1 and TRBJ1-1; the match to TRBD1 covers 7 bases. J was trimmed by 5 bases and V by 5 bases; bases with no gene match: 8. The CDR3 spans 14 residues. Germline lookup yields CDR1 LGHDT and CDR2 YNNKEL (reference sequence). DNA of the CDR3: TGTGCCAGCAGCAGGGCAGGGGGTAGGACTGAAGCTTTCTTT. It yields the protein CASSRAGGRTEAFF.

This clonotype was counted only a few times. The chain joins TRBV20-1 to TRBJ2-3, with 7 positions matching TRBD1. Germline V gene lookup returns CDR1 DFQATT and CDR2 SNEGSKA (reference sequence). The CDR3 is 14 amino acids. With V trimmed by 5 bases and J by 3 bases, 8 bases remained unmatched. The CDR3 bases are TGCAGTGCTCCCGGGACAGTGGGGACAGATACGCAGTATTTT. Translating it yields CSAPGTVGTDTQYF.

The chain joins TRBV6-1 to TRBJ2-5, with 10 bases lining up with TRBD2. Germline V gives CDR1 MNHNS, CDR2 SASEGT. There are 16 residues in the CDR3. V was clipped by 5 bases and J by 4 bases; unmatched bases: 10. CDR3 DNA sequence: TGTGCCAGCAGTCGAATGGCTAGCGGGAGACTAGAGACCCAGTACTTC. This translates into CASSRMASGRLETQYF.

In this sample, this clonotype turned up many times. The rearrangement links TRBV10-3 to TRBJ2-6; 11 nucleotides line up with TRBD2. V lost 2 bases, J lost 2 bases, and 2 bases stayed unmatched. The CDR3 runs 17 residues. Germline V lookup: CDR1 ENHRY, CDR2 SYGVKD. As DNA, the CDR3 is TGTGCCATCAGTGAGGAACTAGCGGGAGCTGGGGCCAACGTCCTGACTTTC. Protein product: CAISEELAGAGANVLTF.

The chain joins TRBV5-1 to TRBJ2-2, with D possibly being TRBD2 (5 bases). V gave up 6 bases and J gave up 4 bases, with 19 bases separating them. This CDR3 is 16 amino acids long. The germline gives CDR1 SGHRS, CDR2 YFSETQ. The CDR3 DNA reads TGCGCCAGCACGGAACAAACTCTCCGGGGCACCGGGGAGCTGTTTTTT. Translating it yields CASTEQTLRGTGELFF.

The rearrangement uses TRBV20-1 and TRBJ2-5; 14 bases agree with TRBD2. The DNA matches TRBJ2-1 better at its end, which makes the J call doubtful. The length of the CDR3 is 17 residues. The germline V gene has CDR1 DFQATT and CDR2 SNEGSKA (reference sequence). The CDR3 region is CSAPGTSGSGSHNEQFF. CDR3 nucleotides: TGCAGTGCTCCCGGGACTAGCGGGAGTGGGTCCCACAATGAGCAGTTCTTC.

This clonotype was observed a few times. The V and J genes are TRBV20-1 and TRBJ2-3; D gene uncertain. The ends were cut back, 7 bases at V and 6 bases at J, with 17 bases in the middle. The CDR3 consists of 13 residues. Per the germline V gene, CDR1 is DFQATT and CDR2 is SNEGSKA (reference sequence). The CDR3 loop reads CSVLNIAPDTQYF. CDR3 coding DNA: TGCAGTGTCTTAAATATTGCCCCCGATACGCAGTATTTT.

This clonotype has a handful of counts. The rearrangement links TRBV29-1 to TRBJ2-3; D may be TRBD2 (6 bases). CDR1 and CDR2 (germline): SQVTM, ANQGSEA. V gave up 3 bases and J gave up 3 bases, with 10 bases separating them. The CDR3 is 13 residues long. The CDR3 is CSVELAGTDTQYF. CDR3 bases: TGCAGCGTTGAGTTGGCGGGAACAGATACGCAGTATTTT.

This clonotype has just a few counts. The rearrangement links TRBV3-1 to TRBJ2-1; tentatively, D is TRBD2 (5 bases). V was shortened by 1 base and J by 8 bases, with 15 bases between the two germline ends. This CDR3 contains 15 residues. The germline V gene encodes CDR1 LGHDT and CDR2 YNNKEL (reference sequence). The CDR3 loop is CASSQGGSPFDEQFF. The CDR3 bases are TGTGCCAGCAGCCAAGGCGGGTCCCCTTTCGATGAGCAGTTCTTC.

This clonotype was observed a few times. This chain joins TRBV6-6 and TRBJ1-2, with unresolved D. Trimming removed 4 bases at V and 8 bases at J, with 17 bases between. From germline, CDR1 is MNHNY and CDR2 SVGAGI (reference sequence). The CDR3 is 14 amino acids. The CDR3 region is CASSLTAGINGYTF. The CDR3 DNA follows: TGTGCCAGCAGTTTAACTGCCGGCATAAACGGCTACACCTTC.

The chain couples TRBV4-1 to TRBJ2-7, with 10 positions matching TRBD2. This CDR3 comprises 15 residues. The V gene end was trimmed by 3 bases and the J gene end by 1 base; junction bases not matched to a gene: 3. CDR1 is MGHRA and CDR2 is YSYEKL in the germline V gene. CDR3 bases: TGCGCCAGCAGCCAGGGGACTAGCGCTTCCTACGAGCAGTACTTC. Translation: CASSQGTSASYEQYF.

This clonotype was counted a few times. The chain employs TRBV20-1 and TRBJ2-7, with D maybe TRBD1 (7 bases). From germline, CDR1 is DFQATT and CDR2 SNEGSKA (reference sequence). The V gene lost 3 bases and the J gene lost 6 bases, with 15 bases spanning the gap. The length of the CDR3 is 13 residues. The CDR3 sequence: CSASGDREVEQYF. CDR3 nucleotides: TGCAGTGCTAGTGGTGACAGGGAGGTCGAGCAGTACTTC.

This clonotype has at least ten counts. The V and J genes are TRBV28 and TRBJ1-5; 7 nucleotides match TRBD1. Germline V gene data show CDR1 as MDHEN and CDR2 as SYDVKM. This CDR3 has 14 residues. After removal of 3 bases from V and 2 bases from J, the junction contained 1 base not matched to a gene. The CDR3: CASSFQGGNQPQHF. Here the CDR3 DNA reads TGTGCCAGCAGTTTTCAGGGGGGCAATCAGCCCCAGCATTTT.

This clonotype has just a few counts. The genes are TRBV7-2 and TRBJ2-6, with TRBD2 matching over 8 bases. Trimming at V came to 0 bases and at J to 1 base, leaving 17 bases not matched to a gene. This CDR3 region has 22 residues. CDR1 is SGHTA, CDR2 FQGNSA, per germline. CDR3 protein: CASSLAPSGELAAPSGANVLTF. The CDR3 coding sequence is TGTGCCAGCAGCTTAGCGCCGTCAGGGGAACTAGCGGCTCCATCTGGGGCCAACGTCCTGACTTTC. Using reference TRBV7-2 and TRBJ2-6 for the parts outside the CDR3, the full variable domain is GAGVSQSPSNKVTEKGKDVELRCDPISGHTALYWYRQSLGQGLEFLIYFQGNSAPDKSGLPSDRFSAERTGGSVSTLTIQRTQQEDSAVYLCASSLAPSGELAAPSGANVLTFGAGSRLTVL.

CDR3 DNA sequence: TGCAGTGCTAGAGATAAGGGTACGGCGGCTGATACGCAGTATTTT. Protein: CSARDKGTAADTQYF. V usage is TRBV20-1 and J usage is TRBJ2-3; D not resolved. CDR1 is DFQATT, CDR2 SNEGSKA, per germline (reference sequence). This CDR3 region has 15 residues. With 0 bases removed from V and 6 bases from J, the gap between germline ends came to 16 bases.

This sequence joins TRBV4-1 and TRBJ2-7; D remains unclear. Trimming removed 0 bases at V and 6 bases at J, with 6 bases between. The CDR3 extends over 12 amino acids. Germline-derived CDR1 and CDR2 are MGHRA and YSYEKL. CDR3 region: CASSQDSTEQYF. CDR3 nucleotides: TGCGCCAGCAGCCAAGACTCGACCGAGCAGTACTTC.

CDR3 in amino acids: CASSFPGLETQYF. The CDR3 nucleotides are TGTGCCAGCAGCTTTCCGGGCTTAGAGACCCAGTACTTC. The chain joins TRBV5-4 to TRBJ2-5; D gene ambiguous. Germline V gene lookup returns CDR1 SGHNT and CDR2 YYREEE (reference sequence). The CDR3 consists of 13 residues. Trimming pared 2 bases from V and 4 bases from J, leaving 9 bases between.

The V and J genes are TRBV20-1 and TRBJ2-1, with 13 bases aligning to TRBD2. V dropped 4 bases and J dropped 5; count of bases not matched to a gene: 2. The CDR3 contains 14 residues. Germline V gives CDR1 DFQATT, CDR2 SNEGSKA (reference sequence). This CDR3 reads CSATGTSGNNEQFF. In DNA, the CDR3 is TGCAGTGCTACCGGGACTAGCGGGAACAATGAGCAGTTCTTC.

The chain links TRBV4-1 to TRBJ2-5, with D perhaps matching TRBD2 (5 bases). Near its end, the DNA agrees better with TRBJ2-7, so the J call may be wrong. Germline V lookup: CDR1 MGHRA, CDR2 YSYEKL. This CDR3 contains 17 residues. The CDR3 sequence: CASSLKSGSDYPYEQYF. The CDR3 nucleotides read TGCGCCAGCAGCCTGAAGAGCGGCAGCGATTACCCCTACGAGCAGTACTTC.

The chain employs TRBV6-1 and TRBJ2-6; D is unclear. Germline V gene sequence: CDR1 MNHNS, CDR2 SASEGT. The CDR3 is 11 amino acids. The ends were cut back, 8 bases at V and 7 bases at J, with 6 bases in the middle. The CDR3 bases are TGTGCCAGCTCCGACGCCAACGTCCTGACTTTC. Translating it yields CASSDANVLTF.

This clonotype was found many times. CDR3 region: CASSRDPYNEQFF. For the CDR3, the DNA is TGCGCCAGCAGCCGGGACCCGTACAATGAGCAGTTCTTC. The rearrangement uses TRBV5-1 and TRBJ2-1; D is tentatively TRBD1 or TRBD2 (5 bases each). Germline V CDR1 and CDR2: SGHRS, YFSETQ. The V gene lost 4 bases and the J gene lost 4 bases, with 9 bases spanning the gap. The CDR3 covers 13 residues.

V gene TRBV5-1 combines with J gene TRBJ1-5; 12 bases map to TRBD1. The V gene's germline CDR1 is SGHRS and CDR2 YFSETQ. The length of the CDR3 is 15 residues. The V segment lost 2 bases and the J segment 7 bases; nucleotides outside the gene matches: 4. CDR3 protein: CASSLSGTGGQPQHF. The CDR3 region has the DNA TGCGCCAGCAGCTTATCCGGGACAGGGGGCCAGCCCCAGCATTTT. The full variable domain, in which reference TRBV5-1 and TRBJ1-5 provide the parts outside the CDR3, is KAGVTQTPRYLIKTRGQQVTLSCSPISGHRSVSWYQQTPGQGLQFLFEYFSETQRNKGNFPGRFSGRQFSNSRSEMNVSTLELGDSALYLCASSLSGTGGQPQHFGDGTRLSIL.

This clonotype was found a few times. The chain has TRBV20-1 and TRBJ2-7; unclear D gene. CDR3 length equals 13 residues. From germline, CDR1 is DFQATT and CDR2 SNEGSKA (reference sequence). V lost 6 bases and J lost 2, with 14 bases in between. The CDR3 loop is CSAATFGAYEQYF. The CDR3 DNA is TGCAGTGCGGCGACTTTTGGGGCCTACGAGCAGTACTTC.

Ten or more counts support this clonotype. This sequence joins TRBV27 and TRBJ2-1, with 10 bases matching TRBD2. CDR3 length equals 15 residues. Trimming at V came to 6 bases and at J to 6 bases, leaving 8 bases not matched to a gene. Germline assignment: CDR1 MNHEY and CDR2 SMNVEV (reference sequence). CDR3 residues: CASSPTSGASNEQFF. For the CDR3, the DNA is TGTGCCAGCAGCCCAACTAGCGGGGCGTCCAATGAGCAGTTCTTC.

V usage is TRBV19 and J usage is TRBJ2-3, with 9 bases identical to TRBD2. The germline V gene has CDR1 LNHDA and CDR2 SQIVND (reference sequence). The CDR3 is 15 amino acids. Germline trimming cut 5 bases from V and 5 bases from J; bases unmatched to any gene: 8. The CDR3 here is CASSPVGLAVDTQYF. The DNA of the CDR3 is TGTGCCAGTAGTCCCGTGGGACTAGCCGTAGATACGCAGTATTTT.